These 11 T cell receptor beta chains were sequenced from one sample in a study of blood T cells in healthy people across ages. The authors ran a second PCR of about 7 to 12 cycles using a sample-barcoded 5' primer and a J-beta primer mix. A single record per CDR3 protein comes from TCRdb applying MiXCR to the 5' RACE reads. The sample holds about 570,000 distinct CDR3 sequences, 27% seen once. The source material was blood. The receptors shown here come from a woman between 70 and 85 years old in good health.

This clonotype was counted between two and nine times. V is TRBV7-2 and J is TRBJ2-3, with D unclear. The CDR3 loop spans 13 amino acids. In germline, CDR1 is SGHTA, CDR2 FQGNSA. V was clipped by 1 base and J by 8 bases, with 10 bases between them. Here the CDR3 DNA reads TGTGCCAGCAGCTTAGAGGGCCTGGCTACGCAGTATTTT. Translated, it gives CASSLEGLATQYF.

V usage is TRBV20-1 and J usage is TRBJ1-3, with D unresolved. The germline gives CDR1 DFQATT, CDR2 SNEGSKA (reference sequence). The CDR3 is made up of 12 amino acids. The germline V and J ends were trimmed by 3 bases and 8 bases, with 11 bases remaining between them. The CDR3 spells CSASFNRDTIYF. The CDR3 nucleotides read TGCAGTGCTAGTTTCAACCGGGACACCATATATTTT.

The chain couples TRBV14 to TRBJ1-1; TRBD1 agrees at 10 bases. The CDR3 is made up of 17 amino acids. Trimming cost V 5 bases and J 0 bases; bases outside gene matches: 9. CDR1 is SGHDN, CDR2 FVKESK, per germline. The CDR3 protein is CASSLTGTGDMNTEAFF. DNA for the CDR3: TGTGCCAGCAGCTTAACCGGGACAGGGGACATGAACACTGAAGCTTTCTTT. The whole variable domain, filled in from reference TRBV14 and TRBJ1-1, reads EAGVTQFPSHSVIEKGQTVTLRCDPISGHDNLYWYRRVMGKEIKFLLHFVKESKQDESGMPNNRFLAERTGGTYSTLKVQPAELEDSGVYFCASSLTGTGDMNTEAFFGQGTRLTVV.

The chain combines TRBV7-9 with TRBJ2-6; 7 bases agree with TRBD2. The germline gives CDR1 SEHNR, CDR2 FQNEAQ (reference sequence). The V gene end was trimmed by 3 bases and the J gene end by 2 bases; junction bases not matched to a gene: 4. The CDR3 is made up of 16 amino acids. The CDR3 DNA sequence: TGTGCCAGCAGCTTGGGGGGGTTTACTGGGGCCAACGTCCTGACTTTC. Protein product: CASSLGGFTGANVLTF.

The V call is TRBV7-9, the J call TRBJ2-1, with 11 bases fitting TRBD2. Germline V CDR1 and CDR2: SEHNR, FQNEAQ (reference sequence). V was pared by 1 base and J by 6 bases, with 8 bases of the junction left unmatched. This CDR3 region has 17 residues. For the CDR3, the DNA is TGTGCCAGCAGCTTAGGGCTACTAGCGGGGGCCCTCAATGAGCAGTTCTTC. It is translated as CASSLGLLAGALNEQFF.

CDR3 coding DNA: TGCAGCGCCGGACAGGGGGCGGAAAAACTGTTTTTT. Translated: CSAGQGAEKLFF. The chain is built from TRBV29-1 and TRBJ1-4, with 11 positions matching TRBD1. In germline, CDR1 is SQVTM, CDR2 ANQGSEA. The CDR3 runs 12 residues. V shed 7 bases and J 8 bases; nucleotides not matched to a gene: 3.

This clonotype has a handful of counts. The chain's CDR3 is CATQGVVGQPQHF. The CDR3 DNA sequence: TGTGCCACTCAGGGGGTAGTCGGTCAGCCCCAGCATTTT. The chain employs TRBV2 and TRBJ1-5; 7 positions match TRBD1. Trimming at V came to 10 bases and at J to 6 bases, leaving 9 bases not matched to a gene. Germline V gene sequence: CDR1 SNHLY, CDR2 FYNNEI. The CDR3 runs to 13 residues.

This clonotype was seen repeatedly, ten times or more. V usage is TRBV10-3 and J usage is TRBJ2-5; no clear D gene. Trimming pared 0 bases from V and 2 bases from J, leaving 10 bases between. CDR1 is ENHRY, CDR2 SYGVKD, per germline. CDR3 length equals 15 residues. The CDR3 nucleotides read TGTGCCATCAGTGAGTCGCCAACCCGGCAAGAGACCCAGTACTTC. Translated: CAISESPTRQETQYF.

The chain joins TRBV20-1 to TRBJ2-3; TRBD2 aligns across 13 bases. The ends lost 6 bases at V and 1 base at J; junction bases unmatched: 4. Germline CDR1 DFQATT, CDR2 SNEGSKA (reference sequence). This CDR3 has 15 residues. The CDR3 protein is CSATGLAGRTDTQYF. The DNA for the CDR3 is TGCAGTGCGACGGGACTAGCGGGGCGCACAGATACGCAGTATTTT.

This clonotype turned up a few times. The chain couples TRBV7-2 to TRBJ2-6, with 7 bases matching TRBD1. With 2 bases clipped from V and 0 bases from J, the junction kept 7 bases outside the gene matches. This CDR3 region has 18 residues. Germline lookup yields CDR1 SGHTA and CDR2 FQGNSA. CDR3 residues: CASSLRQGAYSGANVLTF. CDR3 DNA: TGTGCCAGCAGCTTACGACAGGGAGCCTACTCTGGGGCCAACGTCCTGACTTTC.

CDR3 in DNA: TGCGCCAGCAGCTTGGCGTTAGGGCATGGCTACACCTTC. This gives the protein CASSLALGHGYTF. This chain joins TRBV5-1 and TRBJ1-2, with D unresolved. Germline V gene data show CDR1 as SGHRS and CDR2 as YFSETQ. Trimming left V 0 bases short and J 6 bases short, with 9 bases between. This CDR3 contains 13 residues.